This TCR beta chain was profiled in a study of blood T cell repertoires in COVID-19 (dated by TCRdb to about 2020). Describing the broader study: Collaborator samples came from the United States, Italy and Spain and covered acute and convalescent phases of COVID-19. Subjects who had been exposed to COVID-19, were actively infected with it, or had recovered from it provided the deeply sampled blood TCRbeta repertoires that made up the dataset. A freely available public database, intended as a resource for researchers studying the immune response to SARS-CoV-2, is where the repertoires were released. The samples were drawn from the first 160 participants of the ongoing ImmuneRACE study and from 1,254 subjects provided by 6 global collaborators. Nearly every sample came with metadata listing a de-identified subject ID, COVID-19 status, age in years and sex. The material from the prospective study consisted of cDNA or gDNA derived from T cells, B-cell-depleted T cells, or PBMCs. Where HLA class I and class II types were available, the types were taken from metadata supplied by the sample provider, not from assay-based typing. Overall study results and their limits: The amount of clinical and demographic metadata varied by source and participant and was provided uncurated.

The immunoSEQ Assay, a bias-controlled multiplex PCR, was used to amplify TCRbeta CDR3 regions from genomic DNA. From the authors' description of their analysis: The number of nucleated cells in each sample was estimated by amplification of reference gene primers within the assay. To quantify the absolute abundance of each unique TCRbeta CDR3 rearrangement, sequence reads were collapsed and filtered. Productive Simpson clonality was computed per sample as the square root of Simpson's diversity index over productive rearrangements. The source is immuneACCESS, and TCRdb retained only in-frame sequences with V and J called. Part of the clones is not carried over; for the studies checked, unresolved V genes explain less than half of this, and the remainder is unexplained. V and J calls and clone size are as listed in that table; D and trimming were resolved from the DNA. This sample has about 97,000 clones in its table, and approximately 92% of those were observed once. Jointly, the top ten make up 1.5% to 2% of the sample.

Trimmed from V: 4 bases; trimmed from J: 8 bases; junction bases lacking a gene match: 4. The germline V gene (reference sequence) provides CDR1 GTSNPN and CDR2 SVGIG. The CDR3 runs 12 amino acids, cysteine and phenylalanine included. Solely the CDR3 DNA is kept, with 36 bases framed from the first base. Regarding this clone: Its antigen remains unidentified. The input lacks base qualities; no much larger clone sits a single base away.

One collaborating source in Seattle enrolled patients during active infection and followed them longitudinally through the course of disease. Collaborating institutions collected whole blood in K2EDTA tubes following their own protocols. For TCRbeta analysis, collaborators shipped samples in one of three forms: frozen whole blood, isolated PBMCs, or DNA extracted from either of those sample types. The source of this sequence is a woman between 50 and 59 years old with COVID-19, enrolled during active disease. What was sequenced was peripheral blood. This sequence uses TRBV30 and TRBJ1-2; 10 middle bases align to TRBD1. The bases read TGTGCCTGGACGGGACAGGGGTACGGCTACACCTTC. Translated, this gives CAWTGQGYGYTF.